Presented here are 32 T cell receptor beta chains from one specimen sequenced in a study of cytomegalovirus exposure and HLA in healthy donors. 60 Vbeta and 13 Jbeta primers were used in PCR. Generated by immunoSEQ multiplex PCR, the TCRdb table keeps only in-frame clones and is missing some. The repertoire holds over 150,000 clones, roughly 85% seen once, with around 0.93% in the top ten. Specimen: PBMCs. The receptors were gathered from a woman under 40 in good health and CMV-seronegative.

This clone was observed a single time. The CDR3 reads CASSHPGQGKNEQYF. In DNA form, the CDR3 reads TGCGCCAGCAGCCACCCGGGACAGGGAAAGAACGAGCAGTACTTC. This sequence joins TRBV4-1 and TRBJ2-5, with 9 bases lining up with TRBD1. TRBJ2-7 matches the DNA end more closely, so the J call is doubtful. Germline V lookup: CDR1 MGHRA, CDR2 YSYEKL. This CDR3 is built from 15 residues.

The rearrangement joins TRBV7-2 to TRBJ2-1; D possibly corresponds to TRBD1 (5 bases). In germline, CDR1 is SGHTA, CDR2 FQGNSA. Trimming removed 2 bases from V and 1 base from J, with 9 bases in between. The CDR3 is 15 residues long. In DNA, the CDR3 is TGTGCCAGCAGCTTAAATCCAGGGTCCTACAATGAGCAGTTCTTC. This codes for CASSLNPGSYNEQFF.

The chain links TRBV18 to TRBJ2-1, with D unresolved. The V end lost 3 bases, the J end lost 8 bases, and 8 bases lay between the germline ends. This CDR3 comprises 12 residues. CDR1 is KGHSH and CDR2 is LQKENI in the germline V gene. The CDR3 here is CASSPGLDEQFF. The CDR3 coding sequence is TGTGCCAGCTCACCGGGTCTAGATGAGCAGTTCTTC.

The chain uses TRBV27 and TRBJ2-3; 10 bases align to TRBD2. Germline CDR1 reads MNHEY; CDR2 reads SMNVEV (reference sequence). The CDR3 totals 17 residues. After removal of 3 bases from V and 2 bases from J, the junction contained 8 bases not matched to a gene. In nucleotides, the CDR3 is TGTGCCAGCAGTTTGCTGGCTAGCGGGAGTATCACAGATACGCAGTATTTT. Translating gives CASSLLASGSITDTQYF.

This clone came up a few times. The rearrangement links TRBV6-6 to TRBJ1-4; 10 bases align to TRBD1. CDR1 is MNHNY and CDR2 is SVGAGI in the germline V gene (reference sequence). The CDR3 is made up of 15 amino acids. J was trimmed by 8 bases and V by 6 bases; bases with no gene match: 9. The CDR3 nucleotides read TGTGCCAGCAGCCGGGGGACAGGGGAGAGGGAAAAACTGTTTTTT. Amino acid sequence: CASSRGTGEREKLFF.

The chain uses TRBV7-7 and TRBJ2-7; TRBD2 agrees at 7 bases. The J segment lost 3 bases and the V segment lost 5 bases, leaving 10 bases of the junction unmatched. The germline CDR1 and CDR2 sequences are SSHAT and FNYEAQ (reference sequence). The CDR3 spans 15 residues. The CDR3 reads CASSPLGGNRYEQYF. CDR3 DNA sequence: TGTGCCAGCAGCCCGCTCGGGGGGAATCGCTACGAGCAGTACTTC.

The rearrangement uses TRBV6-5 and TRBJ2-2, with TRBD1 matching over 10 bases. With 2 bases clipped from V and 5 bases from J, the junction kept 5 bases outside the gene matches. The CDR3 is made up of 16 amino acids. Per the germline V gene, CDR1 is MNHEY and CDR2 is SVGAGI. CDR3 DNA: TGTGCCAGCAGTTACGACAGGGGGCTAAGTACCGGGGAGCTGTTTTTT. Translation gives CASSYDRGLSTGELFF.

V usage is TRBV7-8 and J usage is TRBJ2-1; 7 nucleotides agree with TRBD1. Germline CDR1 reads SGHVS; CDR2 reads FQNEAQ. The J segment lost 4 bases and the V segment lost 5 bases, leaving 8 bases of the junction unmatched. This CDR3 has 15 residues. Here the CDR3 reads CASSPDRRIYNEQFF. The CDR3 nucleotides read TGTGCCAGCAGCCCGGACAGGAGAATATACAATGAGCAGTTCTTC. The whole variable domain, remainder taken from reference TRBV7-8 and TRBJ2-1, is GAGVSQSPRYKVAKRGQDVALRCDPISGHVSLFWYQQALGQGPEFLTYFQNEAQLDKSGLPSDRFFAERPEGSVSTLKIQRTQQEDSAVYLCASSPDRRIYNEQFFGPGTRLTVL.

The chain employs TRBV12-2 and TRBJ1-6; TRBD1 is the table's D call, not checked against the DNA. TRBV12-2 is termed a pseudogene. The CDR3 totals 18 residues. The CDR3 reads CASRLPAARDRDHTPLHF. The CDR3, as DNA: TGTGCAAGTCGCTTACCCGCCGCCCGGGACAGGGACCATACACCCCTCCACTTT.

DNA for the CDR3: TGTGCCAGCAGTAAAAACCCCGGGACTAGCGGGGGCCCCTCTAAGGAGCAGTACTTC. Translated, it gives CASSKNPGTSGGPSKEQYF. The chain employs TRBV27 and TRBJ2-7; 14 bases map to TRBD2. The CDR3 spans 19 residues. Germline V CDR1 and CDR2: MNHEY, SMNVEV (reference sequence). J was trimmed by 7 bases and V by 5 bases; bases with no gene match: 19.

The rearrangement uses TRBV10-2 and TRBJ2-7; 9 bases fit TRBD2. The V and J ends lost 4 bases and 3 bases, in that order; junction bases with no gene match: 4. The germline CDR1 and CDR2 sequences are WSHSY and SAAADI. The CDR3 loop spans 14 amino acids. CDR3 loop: CASSGGGGVYEQYF. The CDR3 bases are TGCGCCAGCAGTGGCGGCGGGGGGGTCTACGAGCAGTACTTC.

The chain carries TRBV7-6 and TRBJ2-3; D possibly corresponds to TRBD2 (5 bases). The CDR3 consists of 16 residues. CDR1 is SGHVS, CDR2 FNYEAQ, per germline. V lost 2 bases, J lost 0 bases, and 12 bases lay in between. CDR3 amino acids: CASSLSFSGSTDTQYF. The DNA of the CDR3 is TGTGCCAGCAGCTTATCTTTCAGCGGTAGCACAGATACGCAGTATTTT.

DNA of the CDR3: TGTGCCACCAGCAGGTCCACAGTCATGAGCACTGAAGCTTTCTTT. Its translation: CATSRSTVMSTEAFF. The chain is built from TRBV15 and TRBJ1-1; no definite D call. The CDR3 is made up of 15 amino acids. Looked up from germline, CDR1 is LNHNV and CDR2 is YYDKDF (reference sequence). Trimming took off 3 bases at V and 4 bases at J, with 15 bases between the two ends. The full variable domain, with the rest looked up from reference TRBV15 and TRBJ1-1, is DAMVIQNPRYQVTQFGKPVTLSCSQTLNHNVMYWYQQKSSQAPKLLFHYYDKDFNNEADTPDNFQSRRPNTSFCFLDIRSPGLGDTAMYLCATSRSTVMSTEAFFGQGTRLTVV.

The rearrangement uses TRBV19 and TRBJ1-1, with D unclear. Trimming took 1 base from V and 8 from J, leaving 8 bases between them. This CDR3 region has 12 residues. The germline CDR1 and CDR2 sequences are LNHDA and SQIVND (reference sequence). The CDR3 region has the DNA TGTGCCAGTAGTATAGGGCCACCAGAAGCTTTCTTT. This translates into CASSIGPPEAFF.

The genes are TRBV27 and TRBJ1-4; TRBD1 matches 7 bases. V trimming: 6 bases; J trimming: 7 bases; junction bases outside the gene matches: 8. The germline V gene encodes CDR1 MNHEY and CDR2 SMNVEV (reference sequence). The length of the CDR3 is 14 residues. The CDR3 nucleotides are TGTGCCAGCAGGATACAGGGGAACGGTGAAAAACTGTTTTTT. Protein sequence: CASRIQGNGEKLFF.

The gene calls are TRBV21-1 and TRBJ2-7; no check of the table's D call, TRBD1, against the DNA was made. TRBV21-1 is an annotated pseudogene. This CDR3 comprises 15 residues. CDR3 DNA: TGTGCCAGCAGCAAAGGGGGACAGGGGGCTTACGAGCAGTACTTC. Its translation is CASSKGGQGAYEQYF.

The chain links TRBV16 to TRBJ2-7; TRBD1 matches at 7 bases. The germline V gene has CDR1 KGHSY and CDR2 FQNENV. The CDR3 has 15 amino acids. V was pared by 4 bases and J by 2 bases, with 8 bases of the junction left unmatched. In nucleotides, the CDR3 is TGTGCCAGCAGCCGCCACCGGGACAGAGCCTACGAGCAGTACTTC. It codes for CASSRHRDRAYEQYF.

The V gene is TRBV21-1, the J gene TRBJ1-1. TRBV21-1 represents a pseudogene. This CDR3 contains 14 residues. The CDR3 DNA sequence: TGTGCCAGCAGCATGGGTCCGGGAGGCACTGAAGCTTTCTTT. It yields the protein CASSMGPGGTEAFF.

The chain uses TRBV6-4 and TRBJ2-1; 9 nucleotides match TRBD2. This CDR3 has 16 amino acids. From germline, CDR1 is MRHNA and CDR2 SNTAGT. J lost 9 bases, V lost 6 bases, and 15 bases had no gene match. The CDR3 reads CASSRTSAQGYGEQFF. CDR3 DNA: TGTGCCAGCAGCCGGACTAGCGCGCAGGGGTACGGTGAGCAGTTCTTC.

CDR3 amino acids: CASSLTGGAENIQYF. The CDR3 bases are TGTGCCAGCAGTCTGACGGGGGGGGCAGAAAACATTCAGTACTTC. J is TRBJ2-4 and V is TRBV11-2; 8 nucleotides line up with TRBD2. CDR3 length: 15 residues. The V segment lost 6 bases and the J segment 5 bases; nucleotides outside the gene matches: 9. Per the germline V gene, CDR1 is SGHAT and CDR2 is FQNNGV.

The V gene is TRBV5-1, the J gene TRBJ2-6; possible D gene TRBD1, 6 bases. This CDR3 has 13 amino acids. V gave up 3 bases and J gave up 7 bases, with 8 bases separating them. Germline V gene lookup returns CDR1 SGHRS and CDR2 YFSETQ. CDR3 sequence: CASSSTGANVLTF. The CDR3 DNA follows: TGCGCCAGCAGCTCGACAGGTGCCAACGTCCTGACTTTC.

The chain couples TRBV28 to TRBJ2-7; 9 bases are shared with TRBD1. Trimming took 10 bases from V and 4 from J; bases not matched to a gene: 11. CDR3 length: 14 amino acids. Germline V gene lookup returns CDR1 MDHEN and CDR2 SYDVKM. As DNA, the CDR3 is TGTGCCATCTCCTCCGGGACAGGGTTTTACGAGCAGTACTTC. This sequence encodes CAISSGTGFYEQYF.

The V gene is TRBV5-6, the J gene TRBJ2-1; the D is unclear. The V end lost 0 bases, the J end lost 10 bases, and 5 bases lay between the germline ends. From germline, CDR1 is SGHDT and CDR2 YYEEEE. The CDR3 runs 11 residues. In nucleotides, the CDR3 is TGTGCCAGCAGCTTGGGGCCCGAGCAGTTCTTC. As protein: CASSLGPEQFF.

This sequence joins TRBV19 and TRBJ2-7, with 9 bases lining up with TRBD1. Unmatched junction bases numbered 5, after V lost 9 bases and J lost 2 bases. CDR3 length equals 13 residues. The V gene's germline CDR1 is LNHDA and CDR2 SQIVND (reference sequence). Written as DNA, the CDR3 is TGTGCCAGCGAGGGACAGGGTCCCTACGAGCAGTACTTC. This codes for CASEGQGPYEQYF.

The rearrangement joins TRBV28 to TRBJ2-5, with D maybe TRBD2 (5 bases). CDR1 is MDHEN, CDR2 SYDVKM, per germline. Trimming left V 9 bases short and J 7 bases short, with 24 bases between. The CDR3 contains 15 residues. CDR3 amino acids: CASSPTPTTRGTQYF. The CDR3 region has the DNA TGTGCCAGTTCCCCTACCCCCACGACCCGGGGGACCCAGTACTTC.

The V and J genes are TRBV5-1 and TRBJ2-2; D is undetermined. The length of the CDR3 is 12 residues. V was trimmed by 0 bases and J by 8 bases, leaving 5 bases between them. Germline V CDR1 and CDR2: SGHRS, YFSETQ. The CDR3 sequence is CASSLVSGELFF. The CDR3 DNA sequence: TGCGCCAGCAGCTTGGTTTCTGGGGAGCTGTTTTTT.

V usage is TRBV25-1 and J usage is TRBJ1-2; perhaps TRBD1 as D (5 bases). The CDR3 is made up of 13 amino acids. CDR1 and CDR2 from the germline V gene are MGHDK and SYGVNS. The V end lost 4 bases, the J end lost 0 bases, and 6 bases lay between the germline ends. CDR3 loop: CASSGTSNYGYTF. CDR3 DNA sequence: TGTGCCAGCAGTGGGACATCTAACTATGGCTACACCTTC.

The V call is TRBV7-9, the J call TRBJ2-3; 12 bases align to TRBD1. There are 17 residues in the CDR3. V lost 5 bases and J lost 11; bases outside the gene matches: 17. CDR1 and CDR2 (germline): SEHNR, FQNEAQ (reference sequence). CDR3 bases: TGTGCCAGCAGCCGACCGACACCCGGGACAGGGGGCGTTGAGCAGTATTTT. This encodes CASSRPTPGTGGVEQYF.

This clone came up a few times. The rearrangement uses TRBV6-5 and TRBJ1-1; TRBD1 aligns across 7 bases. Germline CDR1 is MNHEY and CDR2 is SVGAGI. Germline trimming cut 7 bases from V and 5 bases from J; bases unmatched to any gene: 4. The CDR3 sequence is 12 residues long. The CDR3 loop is CASMRQGTEAFF. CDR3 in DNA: TGTGCCAGCATGAGACAGGGAACTGAAGCTTTCTTT.

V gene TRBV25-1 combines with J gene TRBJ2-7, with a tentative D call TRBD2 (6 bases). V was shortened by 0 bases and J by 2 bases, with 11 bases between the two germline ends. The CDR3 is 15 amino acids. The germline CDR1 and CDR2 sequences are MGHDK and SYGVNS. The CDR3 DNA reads TGTGCCAGCAGTGAATACATGACGGGGGCCTACGAGCAGTACTTC. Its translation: CASSEYMTGAYEQYF.

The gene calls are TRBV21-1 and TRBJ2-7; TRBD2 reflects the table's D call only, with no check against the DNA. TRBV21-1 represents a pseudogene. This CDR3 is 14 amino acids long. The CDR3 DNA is TGTGCCACTTGGGGGGGCCGTCTAGCGTACGAGCAGTACTTC. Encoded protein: CATWGGRLAYEQYF.

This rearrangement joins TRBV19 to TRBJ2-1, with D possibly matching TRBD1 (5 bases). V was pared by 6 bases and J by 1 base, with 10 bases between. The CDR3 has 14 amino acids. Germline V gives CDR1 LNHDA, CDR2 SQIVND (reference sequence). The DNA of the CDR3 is TGTGCCAGTAGACAGGCAGGTTCCTACAATGAGCAGTTCTTC. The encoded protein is CASRQAGSYNEQFF.